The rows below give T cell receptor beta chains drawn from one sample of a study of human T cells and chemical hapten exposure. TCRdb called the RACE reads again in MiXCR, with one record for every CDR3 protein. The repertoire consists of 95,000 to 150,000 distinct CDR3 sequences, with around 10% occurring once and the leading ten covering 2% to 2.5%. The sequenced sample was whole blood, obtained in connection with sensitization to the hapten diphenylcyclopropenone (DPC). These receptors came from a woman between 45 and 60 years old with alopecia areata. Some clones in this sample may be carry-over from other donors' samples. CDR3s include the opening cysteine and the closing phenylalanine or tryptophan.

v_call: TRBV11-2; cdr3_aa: CASSPGLGGTQYF
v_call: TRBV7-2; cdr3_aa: CASSPFSGTRETQYF
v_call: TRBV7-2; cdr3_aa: CASIRDNTEAFF
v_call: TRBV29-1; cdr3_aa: CSVLTSPHPTDTQYF
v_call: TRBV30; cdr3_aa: CASGRVDEQFF
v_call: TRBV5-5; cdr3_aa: CASSLYPGQGASGYTF
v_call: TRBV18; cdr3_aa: CASSPRSGNTEAFF
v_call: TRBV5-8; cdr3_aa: CASSTRLKPGELFF
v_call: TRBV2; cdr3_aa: CASSDRTGNEKLFF
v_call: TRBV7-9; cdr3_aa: CAGSRPDRGLLQFF
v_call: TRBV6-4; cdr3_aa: CASSEETGYEQFF
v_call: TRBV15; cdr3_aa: CATRLGGVDTQYF
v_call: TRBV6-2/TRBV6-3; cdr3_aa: CASSPPGGVYYGYTF
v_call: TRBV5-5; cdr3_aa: CASSLDRKSGGYTF
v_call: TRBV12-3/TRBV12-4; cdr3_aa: CASSPTWVVSHEKLFF
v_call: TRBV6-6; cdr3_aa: CASSSSGQVNQPQHF
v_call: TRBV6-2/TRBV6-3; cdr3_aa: CASRSGYPDTQYF
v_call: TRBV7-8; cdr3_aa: CASSFLWDTQYF
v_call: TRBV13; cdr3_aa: CASSPRAWGEDEQYF
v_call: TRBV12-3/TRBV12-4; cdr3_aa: CASSLRQGEQPQHF
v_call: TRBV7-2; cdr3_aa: CASSPLGGQSYSGANVLTF
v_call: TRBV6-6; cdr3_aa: CATRLVDEQYF
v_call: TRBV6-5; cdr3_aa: CASSYLPRTGSEQYF
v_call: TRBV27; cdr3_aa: CASSFGTGSPEAFF
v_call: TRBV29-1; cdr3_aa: CSSRTGGSWGSEAFF